The 32 T cell receptor beta chains presented below share a single source sample, sequenced in a study of PD-1 blockade in classical Hodgkin lymphoma. The protocol was immunoSEQ multiplex PCR, while the TCRdb copy is restricted to in-frame clones and leaves out a portion. This sample has more than 20,000 clones, with about 70% found just once. The time point: cycle 4 day 1 (C4D1), after 5 to 7 weeks of nivolumab. Relapses following autologous stem cell transplantation were seen in all patients, with brentuximab vedotin exposure varying. The sequenced sample was peripheral blood mononuclear cells (PBMCs), obtained before the fourth cycle of nivolumab. The source of these receptors is a human donor with classical Hodgkin lymphoma.

The rearrangement uses TRBV6-5 and TRBJ2-3; 7 nucleotides line up with TRBD1. V lost 8 bases and J lost 4; bases outside the gene matches: 3. This CDR3 is 12 amino acids long. The V gene's germline CDR1 is MNHEY and CDR2 SVGAGI. As DNA, the CDR3 is TGTGCCAGCGCGCAGGGGGCAGATACGCAGTATTTT. Protein: CASAQGADTQYF.

The chain combines TRBV6-5 with TRBJ2-3; TRBD2 matches at 14 bases. CDR1 is MNHEY and CDR2 is SVGAGI in the germline V gene. V shed 6 bases and J 6 bases; nucleotides not matched to a gene: 5. The CDR3 extends over 15 amino acids. The CDR3 nucleotides are TGTGCCAGCAGACAGACTAGCGGGGGGGCGGATACGCAGTATTTT. As protein: CASRQTSGGADTQYF.

This chain connects TRBV28 to TRBJ2-1, with 8 nucleotides matching TRBD2. The CDR3 loop spans 14 amino acids. V shed 4 bases and J 12 bases; nucleotides not matched to a gene: 11. The V gene's germline CDR1 is MDHEN and CDR2 SYDVKM. The DNA of the CDR3 is TGTGCCAGCAGTTCCGGGACTAGACCATCGCGGCAGTTCTTC. This gives the protein CASSSGTRPSRQFF.

The CDR3 region has the DNA TGCGCCAGCAGCTTGACAGGCGTGGGCAATGAGCAGTTCTTC. Its translation: CASSLTGVGNEQFF. J is TRBJ2-1 and V is TRBV5-1; a possible D gene is TRBD1 (5 bases). There are 14 residues in the CDR3. The ends were cut back, 1 base at V and 6 bases at J, with 11 bases in the middle. Germline V lookup: CDR1 SGHRS, CDR2 YFSETQ. Looking up the rest from reference TRBV5-1 and TRBJ2-1 gives the full variable domain: KAGVTQTPRYLIKTRGQQVTLSCSPISGHRSVSWYQQTPGQGLQFLFEYFSETQRNKGNFPGRFSGRQFSNSRSEMNVSTLELGDSALYLCASSLTGVGNEQFFGPGTRLTVL.

V is TRBV18 and J is TRBJ1-2; D not certain. Germline CDR1 KGHSH, CDR2 LQKENI. CDR3 length: 17 residues. Trimming stripped 2 bases from V and 3 bases from J, with 19 bases between. As DNA, the CDR3 is TGTGCCAGCTCACCAACAGAGGCACTGTACCGGCACTATGGCTACACCTTC. Protein product: CASSPTEALYRHYGYTF.

By frequency in the sample, this clone is medium-sized (0.01 to 0.1%). The V and J genes are TRBV7-9 and TRBJ1-4; no reliable D call. Germline V gene sequence: CDR1 SEHNR, CDR2 FQNEAQ (reference sequence). The CDR3 sequence is 14 residues long. The ends were cut back, 1 base at V and 3 bases at J, with 6 bases in the middle. The CDR3 is CASSLDTANEKLFF. The CDR3 bases are TGTGCCAGCAGCTTAGACACCGCTAATGAAAAACTGTTTTTT.

This clone appeared a few times. This chain links TRBV18 with TRBJ1-1; the D is unclear. Per the germline V gene, CDR1 is KGHSH and CDR2 is LQKENI. V was cut by 4 bases and J by 1 base, with 7 bases left in between. This CDR3 region has 13 residues. CDR3 bases: TGTGCCAGCTCACTAACACAGAACACTGAAGCTTTCTTT. This translates into CASSLTQNTEAFF.

V is TRBV27 and J is TRBJ1-6, with 7 bases matching TRBD1. The ends lost 4 bases at V and 5 bases at J; junction bases unmatched: 8. Germline V CDR1 and CDR2: MNHEY, SMNVEV (reference sequence). There are 16 residues in the CDR3. This CDR3 reads CASSWARGLDNSPLHF. Written as DNA, the CDR3 is TGTGCCAGCAGTTGGGCCAGGGGGTTGGATAATTCACCCCTCCACTTT.

The genes are TRBV27 and TRBJ1-6; 8 bases align to TRBD1. There are 15 residues in the CDR3. Trimming took 6 bases from V and 7 from J; bases not matched to a gene: 8. Germline values: CDR1 MNHEY, CDR2 SMNVEV (reference sequence). The chain's CDR3 is CASRFVGQVNSPLHF. The CDR3 region has the DNA TGTGCCAGCAGGTTTGTGGGACAGGTGAATTCACCCCTCCACTTT.

The genes are TRBV6-1 and TRBJ1-2; 9 nucleotides match TRBD1. The trim removed 5 bases at V and 4 bases at J, leaving 8 bases unmatched. Germline CDR1 MNHNS, CDR2 SASEGT. This CDR3 comprises 15 residues. CDR3 amino acids: CASSQTGGYSYGYTF. The CDR3 DNA follows: TGTGCCAGCAGTCAAACAGGGGGCTATTCCTATGGCTACACCTTC.

The chain recombines TRBV4-2 with TRBJ2-5; D is perhaps TRBD1 (6 bases). This CDR3 spans 15 amino acids. Between the trimmed V and J ends, which lost 4 bases and 5 bases, there was a span of 17 bases. CDR1 and CDR2 (germline): LGHNA, YNFKEQ. In DNA form, the CDR3 reads TGTGCCAGCAGCCGGGACATAAGGCCTGGGGAGACCCAGTACTTC. Translated, it gives CASSRDIRPGETQYF.

The rearrangement uses TRBV6-1 and TRBJ1-1; TRBD1 is a possible D gene (6 bases). Germline V CDR1 and CDR2: MNHNS, SASEGT. V lost 6 bases and J lost 6, with 17 bases in between. The CDR3 spans 14 residues. CDR3: CASRPDRRLPEAFF. The DNA of the CDR3 is TGTGCCAGCAGACCCGACAGGAGACTCCCTGAAGCTTTCTTT.

This clone was seen a handful of times. This sequence joins TRBV27 and TRBJ2-7, with D unresolved. The CDR3 is 16 residues long. Germline values: CDR1 MNHEY, CDR2 SMNVEV (reference sequence). V was trimmed by 3 bases and J by 0 bases, leaving 15 bases between them. In DNA form, the CDR3 reads TGTGCCAGCAGTTTCCGGGCAGGATACATCTCCTACGAGCAGTACTTC. As protein: CASSFRAGYISYEQYF.

The chain couples TRBV28 to TRBJ1-5; D may be TRBD1 (5 bases). Trimming pared 5 bases from V and 1 base from J, leaving 12 bases between. Per germline, CDR1 MDHEN and CDR2 SYDVKM. The CDR3 totals 15 residues. The CDR3 sequence: CASSTDGGSNQPQHF. The CDR3, as DNA: TGTGCCAGCAGTACAGATGGGGGGAGCAATCAGCCCCAGCATTTT.

The V call is TRBV2, the J call TRBJ1-6, with a weak D call TRBD1 (5 bases). The ends were cut back, 8 bases at V and 5 bases at J, with 10 bases in the middle. CDR3 length: 13 amino acids. The germline V gene encodes CDR1 SNHLY and CDR2 FYNNEI. The CDR3 protein is CASEGANNSPLHF. CDR3 DNA: TGTGCCAGCGAAGGGGCGAATAATTCACCCCTCCACTTT.

This clone is classed as medium-sized. This chain links TRBV7-3 with TRBJ2-2, with 7 bases identical to TRBD1. The CDR3 covers 16 residues. J was trimmed by 5 bases and V by 0 bases; bases with no gene match: 6. CDR1 and CDR2 from the germline V gene are SGHTA and FQGTGA. The CDR3 sequence is CASSLTRDRRTGELFF. The CDR3 region has the DNA TGTGCCAGCAGCTTAACGAGGGACAGAAGAACCGGGGAGCTGTTTTTT.

V and J are TRBV5-6 and TRBJ2-2, with TRBD2 matching over 7 bases. Germline assignment: CDR1 SGHDT and CDR2 YYEEEE. The CDR3 covers 16 residues. V lost 4 bases and J lost 3; bases outside the gene matches: 9. The CDR3 here is CASSRLAGVDTGELFF. CDR3 nucleotide sequence: TGTGCCAGCAGCCGCTTGGCGGGAGTAGACACCGGGGAGCTGTTTTTT.

This clone was detected only a few times. The chain joins TRBV28 to TRBJ2-7, with TRBD2 identical over 7 bases. This CDR3 region has 18 residues. V was clipped by 2 bases and J by 2 bases; unmatched bases: 15. Per germline, CDR1 MDHEN and CDR2 SYDVKM. The CDR3 protein is CASSLDLLSGTATYEQYF. The DNA of the CDR3 is TGTGCCAGCAGTTTAGACCTACTCAGCGGGACTGCCACCTACGAGCAGTACTTC.

This clone came up a few times. The chain couples TRBV29-1 to TRBJ1-2; D ambiguous. Germline V gene lookup returns CDR1 SQVTM and CDR2 ANQGSEA. This CDR3 region has 13 residues. V lost 3 bases and J lost 0, with 8 bases in between. The DNA for the CDR3 is TGCAGCGTTGATTGGGCAGCTAACTATGGCTACACCTTC. It yields the protein CSVDWAANYGYTF.

Sample share makes this clone medium-sized. This rearrangement joins TRBV5-8 to TRBJ1-1; D not resolved. Germline CDR1 reads SGHTS; CDR2 reads YDEGEE. V was clipped by 1 base and J by 0 bases, with 10 bases between them. This CDR3 region has 15 residues. Written as DNA, the CDR3 is TGTGCCAGCAGCTTGTCCTCGGGCTTGAACACTGAAGCTTTCTTT. Residues: CASSLSSGLNTEAFF.

The chain is built from TRBV4-2 and TRBJ1-4; perhaps TRBD1 as D (5 bases). Germline V gene data show CDR1 as LGHNA and CDR2 as YNFKEQ. Trimming took 3 bases from V and 4 from J, leaving 15 bases between them. This CDR3 region has 16 residues. The CDR3 DNA follows: TGTGCCAGCAGCCAGTCCACCGGGGCCTTTAATGAAAAACTGTTTTTT. Translated, it gives CASSQSTGAFNEKLFF.

This clone has only one observation. V is TRBV11-3 and J is TRBJ2-3; the D gene is possibly TRBD1 (5 bases). Germline V gene data show CDR1 as SGHNT and CDR2 as YENEEA. This CDR3 comprises 15 residues. V lost 3 bases and J 1 base, leaving 11 bases between the germline ends. CDR3: CASSFLDKRTDTQYF. The DNA for the CDR3 is TGTGCCAGCAGCTTTCTGGACAAACGCACAGATACGCAGTATTTT.

This chain joins TRBV2 and TRBJ2-5, with 10 bases aligning to TRBD2. Germline assignment: CDR1 SNHLY and CDR2 FYNNEI. V shed 4 bases, J shed 5 bases, and the junction held 13 bases outside the gene matches. The CDR3 loop spans 17 amino acids. The CDR3 region is CASSGSSGRAAGETQYF. CDR3 nucleotides: TGTGCCAGCAGTGGATCCAGCGGGAGGGCCGCGGGTGAGACCCAGTACTTC.

This clone was detected only a few times. V is TRBV9 and J is TRBJ1-1; 10 bases fit TRBD1. Per the germline V gene, CDR1 is SGDLS and CDR2 is YYNGEE. V lost 0 bases to trimming and J lost 4 bases; unmatched junction nucleotides: 0. The CDR3 is made up of 14 amino acids. CDR3 sequence (DNA): TGTGCCAGCAGCGTAGGGACAGGGGGCACTGAAGCTTTCTTT. Protein: CASSVGTGGTEAFF.

This sequence joins TRBV5-1 and TRBJ2-3, with D hard to call. V gave up 3 bases and J gave up 1 base, with 18 bases separating them. Germline CDR1 reads SGHRS; CDR2 reads YFSETQ. This CDR3 contains 17 residues. The CDR3 is CASSWGRVETRTDTQYF. The CDR3 region has the DNA TGCGCCAGCAGCTGGGGTCGGGTGGAGACCCGCACAGATACGCAGTATTTT. Combining the CDR3 with reference TRBV5-1 and TRBJ2-3 gives the whole variable domain KAGVTQTPRYLIKTRGQQVTLSCSPISGHRSVSWYQQTPGQGLQFLFEYFSETQRNKGNFPGRFSGRQFSNSRSEMNVSTLELGDSALYLCASSWGRVETRTDTQYFGPGTRLTVL.

The chain is built from TRBV7-8 and TRBJ1-6; D is undetermined. The CDR3 covers 12 residues. V gave up 2 bases and J gave up 7 bases, with 3 bases separating them. Germline CDR1 SGHVS, CDR2 FQNEAQ. CDR3: CASSLNNSPLHF. The DNA of the CDR3 is TGTGCCAGCAGCTTAAACAATTCACCCCTCCACTTT.

The gene calls are TRBV5-5 and TRBJ1-2, with TRBD1 as a possible D gene (6 bases). From germline, CDR1 is SGHKS and CDR2 YYEKEE (reference sequence). CDR3 length: 13 amino acids. The V and J ends lost 6 bases and 1 base respectively, with 10 bases between them. The CDR3 DNA sequence: TGTGCCAGCAACGACAGGATTAACTATGGCTACACCTTC. It encodes CASNDRINYGYTF.

Turning to this clone: Just one base apart from a much larger clone, this may be a read error. Other DNA sequences in this specimen translate into the identical CDR3. The J gene is TRBJ1-2, the V gene TRBV28, with unresolved D. The germline V gene has CDR1 MDHEN and CDR2 SYDVKM. This CDR3 is 11 amino acids long. Deletions cut 7 bases from V and 5 bases from J, with 8 bases between. The CDR3 region has the DNA TGTGCCAGCACAGATAGTTATGGCTACACCTTC. It specifies CASTDSYGYTF.

The chain joins TRBV5-1 to TRBJ2-1, with D possibly called TRBD1 or TRBD2 (5 bases each). Germline lookup yields CDR1 SGHRS and CDR2 YFSETQ. V lost 5 bases and J lost 4, with 19 bases in between. This CDR3 contains 16 residues. DNA of the CDR3: TGCGCCAGCAGGATAAACACCGGGACGGGATACAATGAGCAGTTCTTC. Protein: CASRINTGTGYNEQFF. Full variable domain (remainder filled in from reference TRBV5-1 and TRBJ2-1): KAGVTQTPRYLIKTRGQQVTLSCSPISGHRSVSWYQQTPGQGLQFLFEYFSETQRNKGNFPGRFSGRQFSNSRSEMNVSTLELGDSALYLCASRINTGTGYNEQFFGPGTRLTVL.

The V gene is TRBV7-3, the J gene TRBJ2-5; D unclear. With 3 bases removed from V and 5 bases from J, the gap between germline ends came to 13 bases. The CDR3 contains 14 residues. Germline V gene sequence: CDR1 SGHTA, CDR2 FQGTGA. The CDR3 here is CASSFFQEAETQYF. The CDR3 region has the DNA TGTGCCAGCAGCTTCTTTCAAGAAGCGGAGACCCAGTACTTC. Supplemented by reference TRBV7-3 and TRBJ2-5, the full variable domain reads GAGVSQTPSNKVTEKGKYVELRCDPISGHTALYWYRQSLGQGPEFLIYFQGTGAADDSGLPNDRFFAVRPEGSVSTLKIQRTERGDSAVYLCASSFFQEAETQYFGPGTRLLVL.

This chain links TRBV29-1 with TRBJ1-1, with TRBD1 matching over 9 bases. This CDR3 contains 12 residues. The V segment lost 7 bases and the J segment 4 bases; nucleotides outside the gene matches: 4. Germline CDR1 SQVTM, CDR2 ANQGSEA. The CDR3 DNA reads TGCAGCGCGACAGGGGGAGGCACTGAAGCTTTCTTT. Residues: CSATGGGTEAFF.

The genes are TRBV11-2 and TRBJ1-3; no firm D call. There are 15 residues in the CDR3. The germline V and J ends were trimmed by 5 bases and 0 bases, with 11 bases remaining between them. CDR1 and CDR2 from the germline V gene are SGHAT and FQNNGV. Here the CDR3 reads CASSQDRGSGNTIYF. CDR3 nucleotides: TGTGCCAGCAGCCAGGACCGAGGCTCTGGAAACACCATATATTTT.